These T cell receptor beta chains were read from a single sample in a study of T cells in Graves' hyperthyroidism and ophthalmopathy. From the multiplex PCR reads, TCRdb called clonotypes with MiXCR, one entry per CDR3 protein. The sample includes around 240,000 distinct CDR3 sequences, about 15% of them seen just once. The source material was blood. The source is a woman younger than 30 with Graves' ophthalmopathy. CDR3s include the opening cysteine and the closing phenylalanine or tryptophan. The order of the fields is clone size, V gene, D gene, J gene, CDR3 DNA, CDR3 protein. A D gene is named only where the DNA matches it firmly. Clone size appears in some rows only: once, few, many, or a class for an expanded clone.

.,TRBV6-6,.,TRBJ1-5,TGTGCCAGCAGTTACGGATCAGAGGGGAGTAGCAATCAGCCCCAGCATTTT,CASSYGSEGSSNQPQHF
many,TRBV7-8,.,TRBJ2-2,TGTGCCAGCAGCTCGGACCCCCCCGGGGAGCTGTTTTTT,CASSSDPPGELFF
few,TRBV6-1,.,TRBJ1-1,TGTGCCAGCAGGGGACCAGGCGCTATGAACACTGAAGCTTTCTTT,CASRGPGAMNTEAFF
.,TRBV6-2/TRBV6-3,TRBD1,TRBJ2-7,TGTGCCAGCAGTGTCACCGGGACAGGGAGCTACGAGCAGTACTTC,CASSVTGTGSYEQYF
few,TRBV19,.,TRBJ1-1,TGTGCCAGTAGTATTTGGGGGGAAACTGAAGCTTTCTTT,CASSIWGETEAFF
many,TRBV3-1,TRBD2,TRBJ2-7,TGTGCCAGCAGCCAGGTTGGGACTAGCGGGGGCTACGAGCAGTACTTC,CASSQVGTSGGYEQYF
many,TRBV28,.,TRBJ2-5,TGTGCCAGCAGTTACAGGGATGGGAGGCAAGAGACCCAGTACTTC,CASSYRDGRQETQYF
many,TRBV7-3,.,TRBJ1-6,TGTGCCAGCAGCTTGGGGACCCCTAATTCACCCCTCCACTTT,CASSLGTPNSPLHF
.,TRBV20-1,.,TRBJ1-5,TGCAGTGCTAGCCCGGGCAGAAACCTCAATCAGCCCCAGCATTTT,CSASPGRNLNQPQHF
.,TRBV5-1,TRBD1,TRBJ1-1,TGCGCCAGCAGCCCCAGGGGGCTGGGAGTCACTGAAGCTTTCTTT,CASSPRGLGVTEAFF
many,TRBV5-8,.,TRBJ2-1,TGTGCCAGCAGCTTGGGAGGGTTCACCTACAATGAGCAGTTCTTC,CASSLGGFTYNEQFF
.,TRBV28,TRBD1,TRBJ1-5,TGTGCCAGCATCACGGGACAGGTGGGCAATCAGCCCCAGCATTTT,CASITGQVGNQPQHF
many,TRBV18,.,TRBJ1-2,TGTGCCAGCTCACCAGGTGCAGGGACTAACTATGGCTACACCTTC,CASSPGAGTNYGYTF
many,TRBV7-9,TRBD1,TRBJ1-1,TGTGCCAGCAGTTGGGGACAGACCACGAACACTGAAGCTTTCTTT,CASSWGQTTNTEAFF
many,TRBV18,.,TRBJ2-7,TGTGCCAGCTCACCACCGTCGGGAGACGAGCAGTACTTC,CASSPPSGDEQYF
few,TRBV4-1,.,TRBJ1-3,TGCGCCAGCAGCTTCCGCAGGGGCGCTCCCTCTGGAAACACCATATATTTT,CASSFRRGAPSGNTIYF
many,TRBV4-3,.,TRBJ2-7,TGCGCCAGCAGCCAAGTACTCGGCTTCCCCTACGAGCAGTACTTC,CASSQVLGFPYEQYF
.,TRBV7-9,TRBD1,TRBJ1-1,TGTGCCAGCAGCGCGACAGGGACCACTGAAGCTTTCTTT,CASSATGTTEAFF
.,TRBV5-4,TRBD2,TRBJ2-5,TGTGCCAGCAGCGCGCCGGGACTAGCGGTCCAAGAGACCCAGTACTTC,CASSAPGLAVQETQYF
.,TRBV13,.,TRBJ2-1,TGTGCCAGCAGCTTAGTGCCGGGGACAAGGGACAATGAGCAGTTCTTC,CASSLVPGTRDNEQFF
.,TRBV7-8,TRBD1,TRBJ2-5,TGTGCCAGCAGCGCCGGCGGGACAGGGGGTTTTGAGACCCAGTACTTC,CASSAGGTGGFETQYF
many,TRBV4-1,TRBD1,TRBJ1-2,TGCGCCAGCAGCCAAGACAGGGGGGACTATGGCTACACCTTC,CASSQDRGDYGYTF
many,TRBV7-9,TRBD2,TRBJ2-7,TGTGCCAGCAGCTTCCCCGGACTAGCTGTCGAGCAGTACTTC,CASSFPGLAVEQYF
many,TRBV2,.,TRBJ2-7,TGTGCCAGCACGGGCAACTCCTACGAGCAGTACTTC,CASTGNSYEQYF
many,TRBV5-1,.,TRBJ1-1,TGCGCCAGCAGCTTCTCTTCAGGTCATCCGGACACTGAAGCTTTCTTT,CASSFSSGHPDTEAFF
.,TRBV6-1,TRBD1,TRBJ1-6,TGTGCCAGCAGGCCAAAAACAGGGGCCTATAATTCACCCCTCCACTTT,CASRPKTGAYNSPLHF
.,TRBV28,TRBD1,TRBJ1-1,TGTGCCAGCAGTTCTCTCGGGACAGGGGGACGAGACACTGAAGCTTTCTTT,CASSSLGTGGRDTEAFF
few,TRBV5-4,.,TRBJ2-5,TGTGCCAGCAGCTTGGACATTGAGGGGCGGGAGACCCAGTACTTC,CASSLDIEGRETQYF
many,TRBV6-2/TRBV6-3,TRBD1,TRBJ2-1,TGTGCCAGCAGTTACCCAACTACCAAACGCAGGGGGACCTACAATGAGCAGTTCTTC,CASSYPTTKRRGTYNEQFF
many,TRBV6-5,.,TRBJ1-2,TGTGCCAGCAGTTACGATTTATCGGGGGATGGCTACACCTTC,CASSYDLSGDGYTF
many,TRBV11-2,.,TRBJ1-2,TGTGCCAGCAGCCCGCAGCAGGCCTATGGCTACACCTTC,CASSPQQAYGYTF
many,TRBV14,.,TRBJ2-7,TGTGCCAGCAGCCAATCCAGCGGGCCCATCTACGAGCAGTACTTC,CASSQSSGPIYEQYF
.,TRBV28,TRBD1,TRBJ1-5,TGTGCCAGCAACCGGAGGACAGGGGGAAGTCGGCAGCCCCAGCATTTT,CASNRRTGGSRQPQHF
few,TRBV24-1,.,TRBJ1-4,TGTGCCACCAGTGCGTTAGGGAATGAAAAACTGTTTTTT,CATSALGNEKLFF
many,TRBV7-8,.,TRBJ1-1,TGTGCCAGCAGCTTAGTATTCGGGGCTGAAGCTTTCTTT,CASSLVFGAEAFF
many,TRBV5-6,.,TRBJ2-1,TGTGCCAGCAGCTTACGAGAACCGTTCTCCTACAATGAGCAGTTCTTC,CASSLREPFSYNEQFF
many,TRBV5-1,TRBD1,TRBJ2-1,TGCGCCAGCGGGCAGGGGGAAGGGGTAGGCTACAATGAGCAGTTCTTC,CASGQGEGVGYNEQFF
many,TRBV5-6,TRBD1,TRBJ1-1,TGTGCCAGCAGCTTTGCACAGGGGGCGCGGGCTTTCTTT,CASSFAQGARAFF
many,TRBV12-3/TRBV12-4,.,TRBJ1-5,TGTGCCAGCAGCATACAGGGACTTCTCAGCAATCAGCCCCAGCATTTT,CASSIQGLLSNQPQHF
many,TRBV4-2,.,TRBJ1-3,TGTGCCAGCAGCCACCCTCTAGGAGCGATCTCTGGAAACACCATATATTTT,CASSHPLGAISGNTIYF
.,TRBV7-3,.,TRBJ1-1,TGTGCCAGCAGCGCCGGGACCTTTCGCACTGAAGCTTTCTTT,CASSAGTFRTEAFF
once,TRBV28,.,TRBJ1-5,TGTGCCAGCAGTCCCAAATCTGGGCCCAGAGTCTATAGCAATCAGCCCCAGCATTTT,CASSPKSGPRVYSNQPQHF